Listed below are T cell receptor beta chains from one sample, sequenced in a study of beta chain features in type 1 diabetes. Generated by immunoSEQ multiplex PCR, the TCRdb table keeps only in-frame clones and is missing some. The data hold around 300,000 clones, with more than 9.5% observed a single time. The source material was naive CD4+ T cells from blood. The source is a woman between 25 and 40 years old in good health. The conserved cysteine and the conserved F or W are not part of the CDR3 here.

j_call,v_call,cdr3_aa
TRBJ2-3,TRBV18,ASSMGAASTDTQY
TRBJ2-3,TRBV21-1,ASRGTGSEAIDTQY
TRBJ1-1,TRBV7-9,ASSPHRGNLNTEAF
TRBJ1-5,TRBV5-1,ASSPDRGSPQH
TRBJ2-1,TRBV25-1,ASSRTSGSYNEQF
TRBJ1-2,TRBV4-3,ASSQDVTANYGYT
TRBJ1-5,TRBV6-6,ASSDRGGNQPQH
TRBJ2-1,TRBV4-2,ASSQHSGSGPPGNEQF
TRBJ1-2,TRBV7-2,ASSFGEFNYGYT
TRBJ1-1,TRBV4-3,ASSQLDRNTEAF
TRBJ2-1,TRBV7-2,ASSLWLAGENEQF
TRBJ2-3,TRBV21-1,ASSTRAGQGANTQY
TRBJ2-7,TRBV14,ASSQRVTPGEQY
TRBJ1-2,TRBV7-6,ASSLGRDYGYT
TRBJ2-7,TRBV28,ASRKGTNYEQY
TRBJ2-5,TRBV4-3,ASSQDWTSGTETQY
TRBJ1-5,TRBV30,AWGQGMNQPQH
TRBJ2-4,TRBV28,ASSLEGGVNIQY
TRBJ1-4,TRBV28,ASSLGTGYEKLF
TRBJ2-7,TRBV7-2,ASSARRGLEQY
TRBJ2-1,TRBV21-1,ASSKEEGAGNADNEQF
TRBJ2-7,TRBV6-1,ASSEFRTSGSSYEQY
TRBJ2-1,TRBV5-1,ASSPDRGGSYNEQF
TRBJ1-5,TRBV6-1,ASNPDSVNQPQH
TRBJ1-2,TRBV6-6,ASSYSTGGIYGYT
TRBJ2-3,TRBV28,ASSPQKTGVSTDTQY
TRBJ1-5,TRBV27,ASSRTGGNQPQH
TRBJ2-7,TRBV10-2,ASSRQGYEQY
TRBJ1-1,TRBV28,ASSFNRGMNTEAF
TRBJ2-7,TRBV29-1,SVLGLAGVFEQY
TRBJ2-2,TRBV5-1,ASSSGTNAGNTGELF
TRBJ1-1,TRBV9,ASSRTEGAGTEAF
TRBJ2-3,TRBV11-2,ASSLGTSGTSTDTQY
TRBJ2-2,TRBV2,ASRPGTTNTGELF
TRBJ2-1,TRBV28,ASSTGPGNEQF
TRBJ2-3,TRBV7-9,ASSAVLAESTDTQY
TRBJ1-3,TRBV25-1,ASSETGLPSGYTIY
TRBJ2-3,TRBV19,ASSTGTGGTDTQY
TRBJ2-7,TRBV28,ASTGDSYEQY
TRBJ1-1,TRBV30,AWSRTENTEAF
TRBJ2-7,TRBV5-1,ASSRDRNSYEQY
TRBJ2-1,TRBV28,ASSLGLAGVDEQF
TRBJ2-2,TRBV21-1,ASGTGASFANTGELF
TRBJ2-7,TRBV29-1,SVEGQGLYEQY
TRBJ2-7,TRBV11-2,AASTVAGLGEQY
TRBJ2-1,TRBV7-2,ASSPPRSGRVEQF
TRBJ2-3,TRBV15,ATSRLAGGTDTQY